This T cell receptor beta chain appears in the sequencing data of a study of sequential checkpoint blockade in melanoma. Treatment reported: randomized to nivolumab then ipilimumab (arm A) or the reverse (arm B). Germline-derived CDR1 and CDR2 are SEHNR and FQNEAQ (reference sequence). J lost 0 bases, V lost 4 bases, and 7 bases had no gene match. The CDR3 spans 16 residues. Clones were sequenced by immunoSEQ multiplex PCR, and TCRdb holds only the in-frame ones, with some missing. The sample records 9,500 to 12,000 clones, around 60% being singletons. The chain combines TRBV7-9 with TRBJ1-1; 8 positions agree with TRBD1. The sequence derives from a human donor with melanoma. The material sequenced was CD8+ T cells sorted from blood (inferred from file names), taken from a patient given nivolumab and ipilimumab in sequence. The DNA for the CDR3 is TGTGCCAGCAGCTCCACAGGGGGAGGGCTGAACACTGAAGCTTTCTTT. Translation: CASSSTGGGLNTEAFF.